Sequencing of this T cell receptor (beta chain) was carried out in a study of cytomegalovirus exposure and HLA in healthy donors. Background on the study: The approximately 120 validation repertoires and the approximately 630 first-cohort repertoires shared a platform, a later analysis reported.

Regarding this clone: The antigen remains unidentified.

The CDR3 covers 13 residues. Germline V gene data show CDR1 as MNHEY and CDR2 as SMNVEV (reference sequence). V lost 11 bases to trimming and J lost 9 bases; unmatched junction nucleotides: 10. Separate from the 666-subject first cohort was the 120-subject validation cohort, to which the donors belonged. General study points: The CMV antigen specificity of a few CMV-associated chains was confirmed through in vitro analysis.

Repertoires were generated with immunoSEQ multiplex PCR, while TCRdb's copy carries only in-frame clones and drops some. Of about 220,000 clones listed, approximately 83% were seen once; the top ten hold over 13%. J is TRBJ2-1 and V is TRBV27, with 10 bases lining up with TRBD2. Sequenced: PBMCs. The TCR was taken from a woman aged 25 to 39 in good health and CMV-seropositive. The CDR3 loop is CAAKSLAGAEQFF. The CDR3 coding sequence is TGTGCCGCAAAAAGTCTAGCGGGAGCTGAGCAGTTCTTC.